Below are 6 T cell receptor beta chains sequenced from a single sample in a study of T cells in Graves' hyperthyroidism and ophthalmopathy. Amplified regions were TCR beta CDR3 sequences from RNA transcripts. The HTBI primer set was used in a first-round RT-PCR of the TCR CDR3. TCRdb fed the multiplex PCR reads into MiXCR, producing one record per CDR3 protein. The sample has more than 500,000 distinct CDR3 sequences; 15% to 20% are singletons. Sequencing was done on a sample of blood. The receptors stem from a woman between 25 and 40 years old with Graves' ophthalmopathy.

Here the CDR3 reads CASSLIPGTYNEQFF. In DNA form, the CDR3 reads TGCGCCAGCAGCCTAATCCCCGGGACTTACAATGAGCAGTTCTTC. V usage is TRBV4-3 and J usage is TRBJ2-1, with a tentative D call TRBD2 (6 bases). Germline V lookup: CDR1 LGHNA, CDR2 YSLEER. Trimming cost V 4 bases and J 4 bases, with 14 bases left between them. This CDR3 contains 15 residues.

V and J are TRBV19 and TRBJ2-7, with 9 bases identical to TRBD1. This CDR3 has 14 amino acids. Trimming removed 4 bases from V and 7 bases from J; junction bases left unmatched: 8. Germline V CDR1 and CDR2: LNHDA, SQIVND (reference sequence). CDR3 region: CASSTPGQGWEQYF. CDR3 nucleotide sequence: TGTGCCAGTAGTACGCCGGGACAGGGTTGGGAGCAGTACTTC.

The CDR3 nucleotides read TGTGCCTCGTCGAGGTTAGCTAACTATGGCTACACCTTC. Protein sequence: CASSRLANYGYTF. The rearrangement uses TRBV19 and TRBJ1-2; D gene uncertain. V was pared by 11 bases and J by 0 bases, with 13 bases between. In germline, CDR1 is LNHDA, CDR2 SQIVND (reference sequence). This CDR3 spans 13 amino acids. The full variable domain, its missing parts supplied by reference TRBV19 and TRBJ1-2, is DGGITQSPKYLFRKEGQNVTLSCEQNLNHDAMYWYRQDPGQGLRLIYYSQIVNDFQKGDIAEGYSVSREKKESFPLTVTSAQKNPTAFYLCASSRLANYGYTFGSGTRLTVV.

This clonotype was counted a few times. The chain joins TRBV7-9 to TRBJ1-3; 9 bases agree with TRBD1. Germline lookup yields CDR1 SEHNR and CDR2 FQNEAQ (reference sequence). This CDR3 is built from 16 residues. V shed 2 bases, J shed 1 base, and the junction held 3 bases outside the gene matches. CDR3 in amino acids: CASSLTGGWSGNTIYF. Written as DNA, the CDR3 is TGTGCCAGCAGCTTAACAGGGGGCTGGTCTGGAAACACCATATATTTT.

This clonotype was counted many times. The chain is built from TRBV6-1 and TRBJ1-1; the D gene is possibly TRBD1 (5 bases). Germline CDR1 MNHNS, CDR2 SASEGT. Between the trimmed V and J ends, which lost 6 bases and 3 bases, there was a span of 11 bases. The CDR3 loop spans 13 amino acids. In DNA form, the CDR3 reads TGTGCCAGCAGGGCAGGGAGCTACACTGAAGCTTTCTTT. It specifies CASRAGSYTEAFF.

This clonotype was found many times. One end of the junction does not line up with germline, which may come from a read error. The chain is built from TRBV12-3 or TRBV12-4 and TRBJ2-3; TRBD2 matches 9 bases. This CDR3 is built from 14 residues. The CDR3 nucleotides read TGTGCCAGCACTTTAGCGGGAGCGGAAGATACGCAGTATTTT. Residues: CASTLAGAEDTQYF.